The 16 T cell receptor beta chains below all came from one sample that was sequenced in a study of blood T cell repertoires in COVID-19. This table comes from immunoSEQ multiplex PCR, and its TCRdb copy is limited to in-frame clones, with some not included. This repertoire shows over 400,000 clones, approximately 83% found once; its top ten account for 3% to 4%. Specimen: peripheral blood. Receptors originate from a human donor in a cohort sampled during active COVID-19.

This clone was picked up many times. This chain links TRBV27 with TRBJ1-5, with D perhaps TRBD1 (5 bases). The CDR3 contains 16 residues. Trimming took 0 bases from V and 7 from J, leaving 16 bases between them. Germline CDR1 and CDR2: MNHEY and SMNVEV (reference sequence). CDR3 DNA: TGTGCCAGCAGTTTATCGGGGGGGAAAGAAGGACAGCCCCAGCATTTT. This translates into CASSLSGGKEGQPQHF.

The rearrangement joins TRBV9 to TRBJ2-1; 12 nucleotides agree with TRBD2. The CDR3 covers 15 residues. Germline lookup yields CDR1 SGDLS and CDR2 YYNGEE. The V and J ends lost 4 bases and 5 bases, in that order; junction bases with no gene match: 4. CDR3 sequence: CASSPSGRADNEQFF. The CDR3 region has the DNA TGTGCCAGCAGCCCTAGCGGGAGGGCAGACAATGAGCAGTTCTTC.

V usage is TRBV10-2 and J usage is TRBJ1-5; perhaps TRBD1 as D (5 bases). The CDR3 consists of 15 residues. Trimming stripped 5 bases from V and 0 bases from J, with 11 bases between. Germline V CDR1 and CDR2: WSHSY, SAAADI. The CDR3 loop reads CASSPQAPSNQPQHF. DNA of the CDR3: TGCGCCAGCAGTCCACAGGCCCCTAGCAATCAGCCCCAGCATTTT.

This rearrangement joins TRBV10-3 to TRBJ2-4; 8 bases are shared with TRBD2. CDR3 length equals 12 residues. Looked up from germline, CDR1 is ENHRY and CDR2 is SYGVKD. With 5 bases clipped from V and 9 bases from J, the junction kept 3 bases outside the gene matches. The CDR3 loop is CAISSGRGIQYF. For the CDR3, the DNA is TGTGCCATCAGTAGCGGGAGAGGCATTCAGTACTTC.

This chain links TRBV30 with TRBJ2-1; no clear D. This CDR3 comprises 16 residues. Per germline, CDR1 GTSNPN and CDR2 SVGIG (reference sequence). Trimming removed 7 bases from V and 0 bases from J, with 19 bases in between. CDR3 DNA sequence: TGTGCCTTCTCCCCGAGGCCCGTAAGCTCCTACAATGAGCAGTTCTTC. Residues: CAFSPRPVSSYNEQFF. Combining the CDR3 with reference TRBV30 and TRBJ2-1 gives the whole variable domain SQTIHQWPATLVQPVGSPLSLECTVEGTSNPNLYWYRQAAGRGLQLLFYSVGIGQISSEVPQNLSASRPQDRQFILSSKKLLLSDSGFYLCAFSPRPVSSYNEQFFGPGTRLTVL.

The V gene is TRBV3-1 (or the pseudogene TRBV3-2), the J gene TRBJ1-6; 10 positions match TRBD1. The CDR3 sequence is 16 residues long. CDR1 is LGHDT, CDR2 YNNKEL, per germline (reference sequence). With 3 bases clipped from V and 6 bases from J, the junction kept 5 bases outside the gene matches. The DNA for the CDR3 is TGTGCCAGCAGCCACCTCTGGGACAGGGGTAATTCACCCCTCCACTTT. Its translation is CASSHLWDRGNSPLHF.

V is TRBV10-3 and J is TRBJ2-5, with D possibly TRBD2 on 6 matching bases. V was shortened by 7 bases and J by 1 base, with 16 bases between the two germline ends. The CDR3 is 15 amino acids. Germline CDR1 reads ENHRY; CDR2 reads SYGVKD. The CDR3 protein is CAITRGSGSQETQYF. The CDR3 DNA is TGTGCCATCACCCGGGGTAGCGGTTCCCAAGAGACCCAGTACTTC.

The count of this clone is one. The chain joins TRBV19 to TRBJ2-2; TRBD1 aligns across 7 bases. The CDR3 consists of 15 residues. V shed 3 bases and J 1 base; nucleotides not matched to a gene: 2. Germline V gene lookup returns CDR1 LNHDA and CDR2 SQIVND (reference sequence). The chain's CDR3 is CASSIDRVNTGELFF. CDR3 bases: TGTGCCAGTAGTATCGACAGGGTGAACACCGGGGAGCTGTTTTTT.

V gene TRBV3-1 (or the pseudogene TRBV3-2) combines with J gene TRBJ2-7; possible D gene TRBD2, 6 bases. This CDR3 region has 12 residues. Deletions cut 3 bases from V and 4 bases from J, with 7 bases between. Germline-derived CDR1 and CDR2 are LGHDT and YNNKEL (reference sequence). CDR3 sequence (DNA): TGTGCCAGCAGCCAGGGGGGATACGAGCAGTACTTC. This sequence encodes CASSQGGYEQYF.

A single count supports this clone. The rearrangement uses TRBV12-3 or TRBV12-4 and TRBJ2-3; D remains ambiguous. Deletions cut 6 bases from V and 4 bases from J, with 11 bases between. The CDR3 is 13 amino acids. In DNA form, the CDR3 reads TGTGCCAGCAGCCTACGGGTTTCAGATACGCAGTATTTT. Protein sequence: CASSLRVSDTQYF.

CDR3 coding DNA: TGTGCCAGCAGTCAAAGGGGACAGCGATCTTCCTACAATGAGCAGTTCTTC. Protein sequence: CASSQRGQRSSYNEQFF. The genes are TRBV7-9 and TRBJ2-1; 7 positions match TRBD1. V dropped 6 bases and J dropped 1; count of bases not matched to a gene: 12. CDR1 SEHNR and CDR2 FQNEAQ come from the germline V gene (reference sequence). There are 17 residues in the CDR3.

DNA of the CDR3: TGTGCCAGCAGACCCACAGGGGGTGAGGTCTATGGCTACACCTTC. This gives the protein CASRPTGGEVYGYTF. This chain uses TRBV6-5 with TRBJ1-2; 8 nucleotides align to TRBD1. This CDR3 contains 15 residues. V was pared by 6 bases and J by 4 bases, with 10 bases of the junction left unmatched. Germline V gene lookup returns CDR1 MNHEY and CDR2 SVGAGI.

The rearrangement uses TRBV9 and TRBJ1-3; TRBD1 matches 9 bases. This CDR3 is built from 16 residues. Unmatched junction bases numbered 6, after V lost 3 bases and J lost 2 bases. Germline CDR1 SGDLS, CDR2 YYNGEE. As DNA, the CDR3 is TGTGCCAGCAGCGAATCGCGGACAGGGGCTGGAAACACCATATATTTT. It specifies CASSESRTGAGNTIYF.

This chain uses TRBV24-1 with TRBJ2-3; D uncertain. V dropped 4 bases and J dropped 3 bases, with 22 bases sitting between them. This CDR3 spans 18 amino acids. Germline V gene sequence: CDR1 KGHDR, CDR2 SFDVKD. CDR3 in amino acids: CATSEADRVTVATDTQYF. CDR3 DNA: TGTGCCACCAGTGAAGCTGACCGGGTTACGGTAGCAACAGATACGCAGTATTTT.

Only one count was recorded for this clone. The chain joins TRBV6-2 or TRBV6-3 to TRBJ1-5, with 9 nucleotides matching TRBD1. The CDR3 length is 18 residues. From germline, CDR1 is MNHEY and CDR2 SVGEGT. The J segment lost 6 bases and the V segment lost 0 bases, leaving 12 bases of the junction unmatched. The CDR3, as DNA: TGTGCCAGCAGTTACTCGATGAGAGGGACAGGGAGCGGTCAGCCCCAGCATTTT. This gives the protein CASSYSMRGTGSGQPQHF.

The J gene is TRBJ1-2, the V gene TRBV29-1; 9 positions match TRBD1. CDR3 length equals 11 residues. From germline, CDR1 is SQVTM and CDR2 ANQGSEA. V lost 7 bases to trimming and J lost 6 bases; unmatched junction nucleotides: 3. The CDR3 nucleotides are TGCAGCGCATGGACAGGGGATGGCTACACCTTC. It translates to CSAWTGDGYTF.